This T cell receptor beta chain was identified in a study of blood T cell repertoires in COVID-19. Comment on this clone: The junction departs from germline at one end; a sequencing error may be responsible.

Some clones are missing from TCRdb's copy, which holds only in-frame ones; the method was immunoSEQ multiplex PCR. The table has about 480,000 clones, approximately 90% seen once. Germline loops: CDR1 SGHDT, CDR2 YYEEEE. The CDR3 runs 14 residues. The source is a woman in her forties who had recovered from COVID-19. The chain carries TRBV5-6 and TRBJ1-1; D ambiguous. Sequencing input: PBMCs or T cells enriched from blood (not recorded which). CDR3 sequence (DNA): TGTGCCAGCAGCTTGGGGGTCGGGAACCCTGAAGCTTTCTTT. Protein: CASSLGVGNPEAFF.